Each of the 22 T cell receptor beta chains below was sequenced from the same sample in a study of control samples from healthy donors and cancer patients. TCRdb's table, derived via immunoSEQ multiplex PCR, lists solely in-frame clones and lacks some. The table records about 170,000 clones, just over 90% of them present only once. Input material: blood. These TCRs come from a woman aged 60-75 years in good health.

The CDR3 loop is CSARNTYGYTF. CDR3 bases: TGCAGTGCGAGAAACACCTATGGCTACACCTTC. V usage is TRBV20-1 and J usage is TRBJ1-2; D ambiguous. Germline V gene sequence: CDR1 DFQATT, CDR2 SNEGSKA (reference sequence). The length of the CDR3 is 11 residues. The ends were cut back, 6 bases at V and 4 bases at J, with 9 bases in the middle.

The gene calls are TRBV7-2 and TRBJ1-4; TRBD1 aligns across 8 bases. Germline CDR1 and CDR2: SGHTA and FQGNSA. CDR3 size: 14 residues. Trimming at V came to 3 bases and at J to 3 bases, leaving 0 bases not matched to a gene. The CDR3: CASSLTGANEKLFF. CDR3 in DNA: TGTGCCAGCAGCTTGACAGGGGCTAATGAAAAACTGTTTTTT.

The J gene is TRBJ2-3, the V gene TRBV10-3; TRBD2 aligns across 7 bases. Germline CDR1 reads ENHRY; CDR2 reads SYGVKD. With 4 bases clipped from V and 2 bases from J, the junction kept 6 bases outside the gene matches. There are 15 residues in the CDR3. The CDR3 sequence: CAISALAGDTDTQYF. The CDR3 DNA reads as TGTGCCATCAGTGCGTTGGCGGGGGACACAGATACGCAGTATTTT.

J is TRBJ1-1 and V is TRBV5-6; D is undetermined. Looked up from germline, CDR1 is SGHDT and CDR2 is YYEEEE. The CDR3 has 13 residues. V was pared by 4 bases and J by 11 bases, with 18 bases between. CDR3 in amino acids: CASSPQPGGRAFF. CDR3 sequence (DNA): TGTGCCAGCAGCCCCCAGCCGGGCGGCCGGGCTTTCTTT.

The chain couples TRBV29-1 to TRBJ1-1; no clear D gene. This CDR3 spans 11 amino acids. V was pared by 5 bases and J by 1 base, with 5 bases between. Germline V gene sequence: CDR1 SQVTM, CDR2 ANQGSEA. The CDR3 DNA reads TGCAGCGTTCCCACGAACACTGAAGCTTTCTTT. Translating gives CSVPTNTEAFF.

As for this clone: Other DNA sequences from this sample encode an identical CDR3 as well. This chain joins TRBV3-1 (or the pseudogene TRBV3-2) and TRBJ1-1, with D tentatively TRBD1 (6 bases). Germline V lookup: CDR1 LGHDT, CDR2 YNNKEL (reference sequence). The CDR3 extends over 13 amino acids. V dropped 2 bases and J dropped 5 bases, with 9 bases sitting between them. The CDR3 nucleotides read TGTGCCAGCAGCCAAACAGGGAGAACTGAAGCTTTCTTT. It codes for CASSQTGRTEAFF.

This sequence joins TRBV18 and TRBJ2-5, with D perhaps TRBD1 (5 bases). The CDR3 consists of 14 residues. The germline CDR1 and CDR2 sequences are KGHSH and LQKENI. The germline V and J ends were trimmed by 6 bases and 1 base, with 12 bases remaining between them. The CDR3 nucleotides read TGTGCCAGCTCGAGACAGAGAGCCCAAGAGACCCAGTACTTC. This encodes CASSRQRAQETQYF.

The chain recombines TRBV27 with TRBJ1-5; D not certain. Trimming removed 2 bases at V and 0 bases at J, with 8 bases between. Germline V gives CDR1 MNHEY, CDR2 SMNVEV (reference sequence). The CDR3 totals 15 residues. Here the CDR3 DNA reads TGTGCCAGCAGTTTAGTTCTAAGTAGCAATCAGCCCCAGCATTTT. Amino acid sequence: CASSLVLSSNQPQHF.

The V gene is TRBV29-1, the J gene TRBJ1-1, with 9 positions matching TRBD1. The CDR3 contains 12 residues. Germline lookup yields CDR1 SQVTM and CDR2 ANQGSEA. V lost 8 bases, J lost 6 bases, and 7 bases stayed unmatched. DNA for the CDR3: TGCAGCCCAACTCGACAGGGGGCTGAAGCTTTCTTT. Amino acid sequence: CSPTRQGAEAFF.

J is TRBJ1-2 and V is TRBV7-9; D possibly corresponds to TRBD1 (6 bases). From germline, CDR1 is SEHNR and CDR2 FQNEAQ (reference sequence). Trimming removed 5 bases from V and 5 bases from J, with 15 bases in between. The CDR3 is made up of 14 amino acids. The CDR3: CASSPSTGTYGYTF. The CDR3 nucleotides read TGTGCCAGCAGCCCAAGTACAGGGACATATGGCTACACCTTC.

The chain links TRBV12-3 or TRBV12-4 to TRBJ2-3; D is unclear. The CDR3 extends over 13 amino acids. V shed 2 bases and J shed 4 bases, with 7 bases lying between them. CDR3 DNA: TGTGCCAGCAGTTTACAGTACGCAGATACGCAGTATTTT. This translates into CASSLQYADTQYF.

This chain joins TRBV2 and TRBJ2-5; TRBD2 agrees at 12 bases. Germline V gene lookup returns CDR1 SNHLY and CDR2 FYNNEI. Trimming removed 4 bases from V and 5 bases from J; junction bases left unmatched: 8. The CDR3 extends over 16 amino acids. CDR3: CASSGTGLAGVETQYF. In DNA, the CDR3 is TGTGCCAGCAGTGGGACGGGACTAGCGGGCGTTGAGACCCAGTACTTC. Full variable domain (outside the CDR3, taken from reference TRBV2 and TRBJ2-5): EPEVTQTPSHQVTQMGQEVILRCVPISNHLYFYWYRQILGQKVEFLVSFYNNEISEKSEIFDDQFSVERPDGSNFTLKIRSTKLEDSAMYFCASSGTGLAGVETQYFGPGTRLLVL.

This clone was seen once. This chain joins TRBV7-9 and TRBJ2-1; TRBD1 matches 9 bases. V gave up 7 bases and J gave up 7 bases; unmatched junction bases: 11. The CDR3 runs 15 residues. Germline CDR1 is SEHNR and CDR2 is FQNEAQ (reference sequence). DNA for the CDR3: TGTGCCAGCACCTCGGGGGACAGGGTGGGGAATGAGCAGTTCTTC. It specifies CASTSGDRVGNEQFF.

The V and J genes are TRBV30 and TRBJ2-7; the D call may be TRBD1 or TRBD2 (5 bases each). Trimming removed 0 bases from V and 6 bases from J, with 12 bases in between. CDR1 and CDR2 from the germline V gene are GTSNPN and SVGIG (reference sequence). The CDR3 totals 13 residues. The CDR3 loop is CAWSVLPGTEQYF. The CDR3 DNA reads as TGTGCCTGGAGTGTACTTCCGGGGACCGAGCAGTACTTC.

The chain employs TRBV6-2 or TRBV6-3 and TRBJ2-3; 9 bases are shared with TRBD2. The V segment lost 2 bases and the J segment 4 bases; nucleotides outside the gene matches: 7. Germline V lookup: CDR1 MNHEY, CDR2 SVGEGT. CDR3 length: 16 amino acids. The DNA for the CDR3 is TGTGCCAGCAGTTACCCATTAGCGGGGGCTGCAGATACGCAGTATTTT. As protein: CASSYPLAGAADTQYF.

The V call is TRBV24-1, the J call TRBJ1-5; D is possibly TRBD1 (5 bases). The V end lost 10 bases, the J end lost 0 bases, and 12 bases lay between the germline ends. Germline lookup yields CDR1 KGHDR and CDR2 SFDVKD. The CDR3 covers 14 residues. The CDR3 nucleotides are TGTGCCACTAGCGGTGGGGGTAGCAATCAGCCCCAGCATTTT. Amino acids: CATSGGGSNQPQHF.

The CDR3 DNA reads as TGTGCCAGCAGTCGGACAGGGGCGATAGGCGAGCAGTACTTC. Translation: CASSRTGAIGEQYF. The chain recombines TRBV6-5 with TRBJ2-7, with TRBD1 matching 9 bases. Germline assignment: CDR1 MNHEY and CDR2 SVGAGI. The J segment lost 6 bases and the V segment lost 5 bases, leaving 8 bases of the junction unmatched. The CDR3 runs to 14 residues.

V gene TRBV9 combines with J gene TRBJ2-2; TRBD1 matches 10 bases. The ends lost 4 bases at V and 3 bases at J; junction bases unmatched: 6. The CDR3 has 16 amino acids. Germline loops: CDR1 SGDLS, CDR2 YYNGEE. In nucleotides, the CDR3 is TGTGCCAGCAGCTTCCGGGACAGGGGTTACACCGGGGAGCTGTTTTTT. This encodes CASSFRDRGYTGELFF.

The rearrangement uses TRBV3-1 (or the pseudogene TRBV3-2) and TRBJ1-1; D call uncertain. The germline V gene encodes CDR1 LGHDT and CDR2 YNNKEL (reference sequence). The CDR3 has 14 residues. Trimming left V 5 bases short and J 9 bases short, with 19 bases between. Here the CDR3 reads CASSFMTYGHKAFF. The DNA for the CDR3 is TGTGCCAGCAGCTTTATGACATACGGTCATAAAGCTTTCTTT.

The chain has TRBV6-5 and TRBJ1-1; TRBD1 might be the D (6 bases). CDR3 length: 16 residues. CDR1 is MNHEY, CDR2 SVGAGI, per germline. Between the trimmed V and J ends, which lost 0 bases and 1 base, there was a span of 12 bases. The CDR3 DNA follows: TGTGCCAGCAGTTACTCGATAGGGGGAGGGAACACTGAAGCTTTCTTT. Its protein product is CASSYSIGGGNTEAFF.

The chain carries TRBV2 and TRBJ2-6; TRBD1 might be the D (5 bases). Germline loops: CDR1 SNHLY, CDR2 FYNNEI. The CDR3 consists of 15 residues. V gave up 7 bases and J gave up 2 bases, with 12 bases separating them. The CDR3 is CASTREEAGANVLTF. In DNA, the CDR3 is TGTGCCAGCACCAGGGAAGAAGCTGGGGCCAACGTCCTGACTTTC. The variable domain in full, completed from reference TRBV2 and TRBJ2-6, reads EPEVTQTPSHQVTQMGQEVILRCVPISNHLYFYWYRQILGQKVEFLVSFYNNEISEKSEIFDDQFSVERPDGSNFTLKIRSTKLEDSAMYFCASTREEAGANVLTFGAGSRLTVL.

The gene calls are TRBV11-1 and TRBJ1-3; unclear D gene. V was trimmed by 4 bases and J by 8 bases, leaving 15 bases between them. Germline loops: CDR1 SGHAT, CDR2 FQDESV (reference sequence). The CDR3 consists of 14 residues. CDR3 DNA: TGTGCCAGCAGCTCAACCGACGGTGCGGACACCATATATTTT. Translating gives CASSSTDGADTIYF. The full variable domain, in which reference TRBV11-1 and TRBJ1-3 provide the parts outside the CDR3, is EAEVAQSPRYKITEKSQAVAFWCDPISGHATLYWYRQILGQGPELLVQFQDESVVDDSQLPKDRFSAERLKGVDSTLKIQPAELGDSAMYLCASSSTDGADTIYFGEGSWLTVV.